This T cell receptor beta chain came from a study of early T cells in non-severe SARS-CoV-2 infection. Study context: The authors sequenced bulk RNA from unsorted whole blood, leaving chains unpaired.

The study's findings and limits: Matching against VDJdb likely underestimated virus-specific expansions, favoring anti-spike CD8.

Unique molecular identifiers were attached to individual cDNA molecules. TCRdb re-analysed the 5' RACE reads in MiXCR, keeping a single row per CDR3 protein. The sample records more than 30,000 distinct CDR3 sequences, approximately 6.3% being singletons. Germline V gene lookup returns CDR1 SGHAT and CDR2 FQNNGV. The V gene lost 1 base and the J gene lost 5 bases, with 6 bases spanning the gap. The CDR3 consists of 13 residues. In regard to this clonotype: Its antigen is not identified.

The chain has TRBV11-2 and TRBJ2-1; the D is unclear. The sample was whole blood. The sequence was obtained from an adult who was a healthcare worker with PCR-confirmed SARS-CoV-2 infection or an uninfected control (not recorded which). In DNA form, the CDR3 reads TGTGCCAGCAGCTTAGGTATTCACAATGAGCAGTTCTTC. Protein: CASSLGIHNEQFF. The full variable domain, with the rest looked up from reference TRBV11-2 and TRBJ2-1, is EAGVAQSPRYKIIEKRQSVAFWCNPISGHATLYWYQQILGQGPKLLIQFQNNGVVDDSQLPKDRFSAERLKGVDSTLKIQPAKLEDSAVYLCASSLGIHNEQFFGPGTRLTVL.